This TCR beta chain was captured in a study of TIL therapy for anti-PD-1-resistant metastatic lung cancer. Study background: Tumors were harvested before any PD-1/PD-L1 blockade. Median tumor mutation burden was more than 1.4 mutations per megabase.

The immunoSEQ assay was v3. The table came from immunoSEQ multiplex PCR; TCRdb's copy has only in-frame clones and leaves some out. Among fewer than 60,000 clones, 80% to 90% were seen once, and the ten largest hold approximately 5%. CDR1 and CDR2 (germline): SNHLY, FYNNEI. The junction had 13 bases not matched to a gene; V was cut back by 10 bases and J by 0 bases. This CDR3 has 18 residues. The time point denotes: pre-treatment sample, taken before nivolumab and TIL therapy. Stage 4 NSCLC adults joined between late 2017 and early 2020. Sequencing used blood, obtained at baseline. The TCR originated in a person aged 25-79 years with non-small cell lung cancer. The gene calls are TRBV2 and TRBJ2-3; 13 bases map to TRBD2. The chain's CDR3 is CATLLAGGPILSTDTQYF. The CDR3 DNA reads as TGTGCCACCCTACTAGCGGGGGGGCCGATACTTAGCACAGATACGCAGTATTTT.